This TCR beta chain came from a study of CD8 T cells in ankylosing spondylitis. Study results and caveats: Clones linked to disease were reported to show significant enrichment in matched ankylosing spondylitis synovial fluid. Some motif variants were previously reported in reactive arthritis synovial fluid and blood. CD8+ by phenotype, disease-linked clones were relatively rare in peripheral blood. Apparently characteristic of ankylosing spondylitis blood was a TCR beta motif (fewer than ten highly homologous variants).

This clonotype was detected only a few times. Antigen: not known. Germline V gene lookup returns CDR1 SGHNT and CDR2 YENEEA. This CDR3 region has 14 residues. V lost 4 bases to trimming and J lost 4 bases; unmatched junction nucleotides: 4. Libraries of TCR beta came from quantitative 5'-RACE with molecular barcodes. TCRdb reprocessed the 5' RACE reads via MiXCR and lists one record per CDR3 protein. The sample lists 700,000 or so distinct CDR3 sequences; 15% to 20% were seen once. The chain links TRBV11-3 to TRBJ1-3, with 7 bases fitting TRBD1. The clonotype originates from a male donor with ankylosing spondylitis. The sample was blood, either unsorted or a sorted T cell fraction (not recorded which). The CDR3 sequence: CASSSGQSGNTIYF. The CDR3 nucleotides read TGTGCCAGCAGCTCGGGACAGTCCGGAAACACCATATATTTT.